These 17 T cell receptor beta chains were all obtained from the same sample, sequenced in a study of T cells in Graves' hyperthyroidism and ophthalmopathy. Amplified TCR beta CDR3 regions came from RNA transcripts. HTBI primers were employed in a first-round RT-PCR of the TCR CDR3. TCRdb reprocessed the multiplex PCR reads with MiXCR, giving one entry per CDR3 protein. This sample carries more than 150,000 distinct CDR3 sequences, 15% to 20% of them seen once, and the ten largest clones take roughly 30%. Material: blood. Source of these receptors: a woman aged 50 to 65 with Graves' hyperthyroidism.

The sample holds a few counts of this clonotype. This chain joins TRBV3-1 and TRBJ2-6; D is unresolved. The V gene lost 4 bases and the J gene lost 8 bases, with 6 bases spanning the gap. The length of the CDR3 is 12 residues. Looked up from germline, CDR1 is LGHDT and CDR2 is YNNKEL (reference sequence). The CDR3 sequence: CASSRASNVLTF. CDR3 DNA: TGTGCCAGCAGCCGGGCCTCCAACGTCCTGACTTTC.

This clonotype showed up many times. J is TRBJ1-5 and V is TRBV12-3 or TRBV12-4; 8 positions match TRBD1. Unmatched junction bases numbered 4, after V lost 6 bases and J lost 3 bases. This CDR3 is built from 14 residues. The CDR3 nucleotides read TGTGCCAGCAGACTGACAGGGGACAATCAGCCCCAGCATTTT. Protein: CASRLTGDNQPQHF.

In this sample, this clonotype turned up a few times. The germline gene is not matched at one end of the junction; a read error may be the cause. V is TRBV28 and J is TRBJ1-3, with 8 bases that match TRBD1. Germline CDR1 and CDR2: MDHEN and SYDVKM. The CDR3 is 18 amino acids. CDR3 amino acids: CANSLSTDRAISGNTIYF. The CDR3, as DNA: TGTGCCAACAGTTTATCCACGGACAGGGCCATCTCTGGAAACACCATATATTTT.

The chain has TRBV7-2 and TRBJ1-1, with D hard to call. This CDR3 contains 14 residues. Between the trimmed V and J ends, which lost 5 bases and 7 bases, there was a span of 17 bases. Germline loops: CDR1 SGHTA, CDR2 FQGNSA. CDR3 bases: TGTGCCAGCAGCCGGACGGAGAAACACTTTGAAGCTTTCTTT. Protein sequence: CASSRTEKHFEAFF.

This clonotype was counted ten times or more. CDR3 loop: CASSFIGHPGTEAFF. DNA for the CDR3: TGTGCCAGCAGTTTTATAGGACACCCGGGGACTGAAGCTTTCTTT. The rearrangement uses TRBV6-2 or TRBV6-3 and TRBJ1-1, with D possibly matching TRBD1 (5 bases). The germline CDR1 and CDR2 sequences are MNHEY and SVGEGT. V was trimmed by 4 bases and J by 5 bases, leaving 17 bases between them. This CDR3 comprises 15 residues.

This chain's CDR3 is CASSLASGSVYEQYF. CDR3 bases: TGTGCCAGCAGCTTAGCTAGCGGGAGTGTCTACGAGCAGTACTTC. The chain couples TRBV7-3 to TRBJ2-7, with 10 bases identical to TRBD2. CDR1 is SGHTA and CDR2 is FQGTGA in the germline V gene. The CDR3 runs to 15 residues. Trimming cost V 2 bases and J 3 bases; bases outside gene matches: 4.

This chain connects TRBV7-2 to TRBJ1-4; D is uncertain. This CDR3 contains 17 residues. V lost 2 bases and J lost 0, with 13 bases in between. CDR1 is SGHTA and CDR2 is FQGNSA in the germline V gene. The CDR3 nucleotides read TGTGCCAGCAGCTTAAGCGGTATTTTGGCAACTAATGAAAAACTGTTTTTT. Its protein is CASSLSGILATNEKLFF.

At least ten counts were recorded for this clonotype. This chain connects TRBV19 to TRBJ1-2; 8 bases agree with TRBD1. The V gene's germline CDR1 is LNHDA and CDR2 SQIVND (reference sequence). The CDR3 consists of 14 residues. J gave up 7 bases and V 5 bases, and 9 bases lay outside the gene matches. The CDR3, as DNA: TGTGCCAGTAGTGAGGGACAGGTTATAAGTGGCTACACCTTC. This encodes CASSEGQVISGYTF. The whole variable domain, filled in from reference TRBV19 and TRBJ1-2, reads DGGITQSPKYLFRKEGQNVTLSCEQNLNHDAMYWYRQDPGQGLRLIYYSQIVNDFQKGDIAEGYSVSREKKESFPLTVTSAQKNPTAFYLCASSEGQVISGYTFGSGTRLTVV.

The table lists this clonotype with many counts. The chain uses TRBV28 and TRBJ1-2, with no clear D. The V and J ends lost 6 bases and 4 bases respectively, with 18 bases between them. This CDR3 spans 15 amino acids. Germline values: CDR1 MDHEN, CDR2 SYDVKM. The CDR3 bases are TGTGCCAGCAGCCCGTCACGATTACAATTCTATGGCTACACCTTC. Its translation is CASSPSRLQFYGYTF.

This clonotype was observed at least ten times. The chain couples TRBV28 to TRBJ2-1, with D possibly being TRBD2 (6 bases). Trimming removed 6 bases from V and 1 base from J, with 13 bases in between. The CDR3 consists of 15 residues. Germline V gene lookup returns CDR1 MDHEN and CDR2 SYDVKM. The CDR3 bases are TGTGCCAGCAGGCGCCCGGAGGGTTCCTACAATGAGCAGTTCTTC. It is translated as CASRRPEGSYNEQFF.

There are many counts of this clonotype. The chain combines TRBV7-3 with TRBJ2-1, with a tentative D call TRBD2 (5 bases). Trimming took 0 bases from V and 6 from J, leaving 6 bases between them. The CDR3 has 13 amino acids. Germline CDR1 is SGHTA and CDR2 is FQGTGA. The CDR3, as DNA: TGTGCCAGCAGCTTAACGCGGGTCAATGAGCAGTTCTTC. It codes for CASSLTRVNEQFF.

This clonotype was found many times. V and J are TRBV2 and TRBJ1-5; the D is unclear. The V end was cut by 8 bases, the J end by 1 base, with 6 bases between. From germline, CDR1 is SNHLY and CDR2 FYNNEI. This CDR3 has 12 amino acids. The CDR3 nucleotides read TGTGCCAGCGGAGGAAGCAATCAGCCCCAGCATTTT. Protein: CASGGSNQPQHF.

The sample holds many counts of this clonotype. CDR3 sequence reads: CASSSTSGGFSYEQYF. The CDR3 nucleotides read TGTGCCAGCAGCTCTACTAGCGGGGGTTTCTCCTACGAGCAGTACTTC. The V gene is TRBV7-9, the J gene TRBJ2-7; 11 bases agree with TRBD2. The CDR3 spans 16 residues. The V segment lost 4 bases and the J segment 0 bases; nucleotides outside the gene matches: 5. Per the germline V gene, CDR1 is SEHNR and CDR2 is FQNEAQ (reference sequence).

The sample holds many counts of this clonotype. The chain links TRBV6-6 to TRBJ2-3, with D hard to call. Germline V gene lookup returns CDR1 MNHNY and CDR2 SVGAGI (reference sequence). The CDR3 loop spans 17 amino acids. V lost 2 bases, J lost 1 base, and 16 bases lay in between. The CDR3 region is CASSYATGLLGTDTQYF. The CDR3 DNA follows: TGTGCCAGCAGTTACGCAACCGGGCTCCTGGGCACAGATACGCAGTATTTT.

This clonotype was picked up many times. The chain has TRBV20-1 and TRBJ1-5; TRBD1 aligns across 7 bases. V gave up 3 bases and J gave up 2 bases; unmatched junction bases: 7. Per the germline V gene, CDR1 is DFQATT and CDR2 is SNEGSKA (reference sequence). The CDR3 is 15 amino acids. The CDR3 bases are TGCAGTGCTAGCAGACAGGGTGGGCGCAATCAGCCCCAGCATTTT. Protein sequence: CSASRQGGRNQPQHF.

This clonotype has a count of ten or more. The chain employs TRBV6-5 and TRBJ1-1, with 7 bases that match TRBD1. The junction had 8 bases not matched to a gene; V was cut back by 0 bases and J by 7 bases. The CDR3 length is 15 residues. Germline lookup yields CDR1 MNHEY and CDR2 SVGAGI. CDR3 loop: CASSYSRQGGVEAFF. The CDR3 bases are TGTGCCAGCAGTTACTCAAGACAGGGCGGCGTTGAAGCTTTCTTT.

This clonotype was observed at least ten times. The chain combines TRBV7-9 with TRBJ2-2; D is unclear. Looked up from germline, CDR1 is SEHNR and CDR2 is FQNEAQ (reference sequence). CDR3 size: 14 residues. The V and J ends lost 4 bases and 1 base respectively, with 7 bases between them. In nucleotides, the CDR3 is TGTGCCAGCAGCTCGTACAGGAACACCGGGGAGCTGTTTTTT. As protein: CASSSYRNTGELFF.